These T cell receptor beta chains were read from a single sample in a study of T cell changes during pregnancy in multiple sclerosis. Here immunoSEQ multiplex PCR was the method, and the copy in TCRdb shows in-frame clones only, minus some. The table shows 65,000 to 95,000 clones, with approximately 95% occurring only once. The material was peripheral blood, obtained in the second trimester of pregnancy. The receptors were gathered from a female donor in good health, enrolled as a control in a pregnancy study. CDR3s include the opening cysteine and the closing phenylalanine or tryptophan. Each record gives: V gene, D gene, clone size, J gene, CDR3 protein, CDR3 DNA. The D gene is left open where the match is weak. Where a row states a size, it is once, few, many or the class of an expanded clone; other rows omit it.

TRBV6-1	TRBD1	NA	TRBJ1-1	CASSEATGMNTEAFF	TGTGCCAGCAGTGAAGCGACAGGGATGAACACTGAAGCTTTCTTT
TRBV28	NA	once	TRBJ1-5	CAGGGNQPQHF	TGTGCCGGGGGCGGCAATCAGCCCCAGCATTTT
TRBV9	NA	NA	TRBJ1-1	CASSDTLQGVVAFF	TGTGCCAGCAGCGACACTTTACAGGGAGTTGTCGCTTTCTTT
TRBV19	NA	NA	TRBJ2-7	CASSTPGGGTEQYF	TGTGCCAGTAGCACACCAGGAGGAGGTACCGAGCAGTACTTC
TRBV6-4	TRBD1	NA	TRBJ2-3	CASSIGTGLQYF	TGTGCCAGCAGCATCGGGACAGGGTTACAATATTTT
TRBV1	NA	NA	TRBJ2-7	CTSSHGQGYCSEQYF	TGCACCAGCAGCCATGGACAGGGGTATTGCAGCGAGCAGTACTTC
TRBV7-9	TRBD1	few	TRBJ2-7	CASSDAGQEDDEQYF	TGTGCCAGCAGCGACGCCGGACAGGAGGATGACGAGCAGTACTTC
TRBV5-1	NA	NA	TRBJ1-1	CASSLNRENTEAFF	TGCGCCAGCAGCTTAAACAGGGAAAACACTGAAGCTTTCTTT
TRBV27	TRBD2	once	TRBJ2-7	CASRTREAYEQYF	TGTGCCAGCAGGACCCGGGAGGCCTACGAGCAGTACTTC
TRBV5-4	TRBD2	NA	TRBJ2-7	CASSQGTSGSYEQYF	TGTGCCAGCAGCCAGGGGACTAGCGGGAGTTACGAGCAGTACTTC
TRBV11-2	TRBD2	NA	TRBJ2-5	CASSVFLAVGVETQYF	TGTGCCAGCAGTGTCTTTCTAGCGGTGGGGGTAGAGACCCAGTACTTC